These 7 T cell receptor beta chains were sequenced from one sample in a study of cytomegalovirus exposure and HLA in healthy donors. The PCR used 60 Vbeta and 13 Jbeta primers. The assay was immunoSEQ multiplex PCR, and TCRdb's table has in-frame clones only and misses some. Found here are under 110,000 clones, 65% to 85% of them singletons; the top ten hold about 1.9%. The sample was PBMCs. These receptors came from a woman between 35 and 50 years old in good health and CMV-seronegative.

The J gene is TRBJ2-3, the V gene TRBV14, with 8 bases aligning to TRBD2. CDR3 length: 15 amino acids. Germline CDR1 and CDR2: SGHDN and FVKESK. With V trimmed by 4 bases and J by 2 bases, 5 bases remained unmatched. In DNA, the CDR3 is TGTGCCAGCAGCCCGGGCGGGGGGAACACAGATACGCAGTATTTT. Translated, it gives CASSPGGGNTDTQYF.

The chain recombines TRBV9 with TRBJ2-2; 15 nucleotides align to TRBD2. Losses at the gene ends were 0 bases for V and 6 bases for J; bases not matched to a gene: 6. This CDR3 is 18 amino acids long. Germline CDR1 SGDLS, CDR2 YYNGEE. This chain's CDR3 is CASSVGGTSGRLAGELFF. DNA of the CDR3: TGTGCCAGCAGCGTAGGTGGGACTAGCGGGAGGCTGGCCGGGGAGCTGTTTTTT.

The chain uses TRBV5-1 and TRBJ2-3; D is perhaps TRBD1 (6 bases). The length of the CDR3 is 16 residues. Germline V gene data show CDR1 as SGHRS and CDR2 as YFSETQ. The V end was cut by 4 bases, the J end by 3 bases, with 18 bases between. For the CDR3, the DNA is TGCGCCAGCAGCCCCGATGGACAGTCTCTGACAGATACGCAGTATTTT. This codes for CASSPDGQSLTDTQYF. Combining the CDR3 with reference TRBV5-1 and TRBJ2-3 gives the whole variable domain KAGVTQTPRYLIKTRGQQVTLSCSPISGHRSVSWYQQTPGQGLQFLFEYFSETQRNKGNFPGRFSGRQFSNSRSEMNVSTLELGDSALYLCASSPDGQSLTDTQYFGPGTRLTVL.

V and J are TRBV7-9 and TRBJ2-7; D is perhaps TRBD1 (7 bases). This CDR3 region has 14 residues. V gave up 5 bases and J gave up 4 bases, with 15 bases separating them. The germline V gene encodes CDR1 SEHNR and CDR2 FQNEAQ (reference sequence). Here the CDR3 reads CASSLLSGGYEQYF. The CDR3 nucleotides read TGTGCCAGCAGCCTCCTCTCAGGGGGGTACGAGCAGTACTTC. Drawing the rest from reference TRBV7-9 and TRBJ2-7, the complete variable domain is DTGVSQNPRHKITKRGQNVTFRCDPISEHNRLYWYRQTLGQGPEFLTYFQNEAQLEKSRLLSDRFSAERPKGSFSTLEIQRTEQGDSAMYLCASSLLSGGYEQYFGPGTRLTVT.

Only a few counts were recorded for this clone. This rearrangement joins TRBV29-1 to TRBJ2-7, with 11 bases fitting TRBD2. There are 14 residues in the CDR3. The germline V gene has CDR1 SQVTM and CDR2 ANQGSEA. Unmatched junction bases numbered 0, after V lost 1 base and J lost 1 base. CDR3 protein: CSVEGTSGSYEQYF. The CDR3 region has the DNA TGCAGCGTTGAAGGGACTAGCGGGTCCTACGAGCAGTACTTC.

The V call is TRBV10-1, the J call TRBJ2-7; 7 bases agree with TRBD1. The CDR3 is made up of 13 amino acids. Germline V gives CDR1 WNHNN, CDR2 SYGVQD (reference sequence). The trim removed 6 bases at V and 0 bases at J, leaving 2 bases unmatched. In DNA form, the CDR3 reads TGCGCCAGCAGAGGACAGGACTCCTACGAGCAGTACTTC. Its protein is CASRGQDSYEQYF.

This clone was detected only once. This chain uses TRBV6-5 with TRBJ1-1; the D gene is possibly TRBD1 (6 bases). This CDR3 contains 14 residues. CDR1 MNHEY and CDR2 SVGAGI come from the germline V gene. Trimming took off 6 bases at V and 1 base at J, with 12 bases between the two ends. The CDR3 DNA sequence: TGTGCCAGCAGGTCAGAACAGGGGAACACTGAAGCTTTCTTT. Protein product: CASRSEQGNTEAFF.